Below are 6 T cell receptor beta chains sequenced from a single sample in a study of OX40 agonist ivuxolimab in advanced cancers. Library method: the immunoSEQ multiplex PCR assay. The immuneACCESS repertoire file appears here via TCRdb, limited to in-frame rearrangements. These files lack a portion of the clones; in checked studies, under half of the deficit traces to unresolved V genes, and the cause of the others is not known. For this sample there are 35,000 to 45,000 clones; about 91% appear just once. In total, the top ten clones hold around 30% of the sample. The material sequenced was CD4+ or CD8+ T cells sorted from blood, taken in a trial of the OX40 agonist ivuxolimab. The receptor set was obtained from an adult with an advanced solid tumor such as melanoma, head and neck, liver or kidney cancer.

The rearrangement links TRBV10-3 to TRBJ1-2, with D possibly being TRBD1 (5 bases). The germline V and J ends were trimmed by 5 bases and 4 bases, with 14 bases remaining between them. The CDR3 consists of 14 residues. Germline V gives CDR1 ENHRY, CDR2 SYGVKD. The CDR3, as DNA: TGTGCCATCAGTAAAGGGGACCGACTCTATGGCTACACCTTC. Protein sequence: CAISKGDRLYGYTF.

V is TRBV7-2 and J is TRBJ2-2; D unclear. CDR3 length: 11 amino acids. Trimming left V 5 bases short and J 4 bases short, with 2 bases between. In germline, CDR1 is SGHTA, CDR2 FQGNSA. The DNA for the CDR3 is TGTGCCAGCAGCGCCACCGGGGAGCTGTTTTTT. It specifies CASSATGELFF.

This rearrangement joins TRBV7-3 to TRBJ2-3; 7 bases fit TRBD2. Germline CDR1 reads SGHTA; CDR2 reads FQGTGA. The CDR3 runs to 15 residues. J lost 0 bases, V lost 3 bases, and 3 bases had no gene match. The CDR3 protein is CASSFGGGSTDTQYF. The CDR3 nucleotides read TGTGCCAGCAGCTTTGGCGGGGGAAGCACAGATACGCAGTATTTT.

In this sample, this clone turned up a few times. The chain links TRBV7-9 to TRBJ2-7, with D tentatively TRBD1 (7 bases). There are 15 residues in the CDR3. CDR1 SEHNR and CDR2 FQNEAQ come from the germline V gene (reference sequence). V was cut by 6 bases and J by 4 bases, with 19 bases left in between. The CDR3 here is CASSSLQGTLYEQYF. The CDR3, as DNA: TGTGCCAGCAGTTCCTTACAGGGGACTCTATACGAGCAGTACTTC.

The chain uses TRBV6-6 and TRBJ2-7, with TRBD2 identical over 7 bases. CDR1 is MNHNY, CDR2 SVGAGI, per germline (reference sequence). The CDR3 consists of 15 residues. The V gene end was trimmed by 4 bases and the J gene end by 0 bases; junction bases not matched to a gene: 6. The DNA for the CDR3 is TGTGCCAGCAGTTTGGCTAGCGGTAGCTCCTACGAGCAGTACTTC. Translated, it gives CASSLASGSSYEQYF.

The chain is built from TRBV13 and TRBJ1-2; D not certain. The CDR3 spans 12 residues. Trimming shortened V by 7 bases and J by 1 base, and 7 bases separated the two germline ends. Per germline, CDR1 PRHDT and CDR2 FYEKMQ (reference sequence). The CDR3 sequence is CASTSYNYGYTF. CDR3 bases: TGTGCCAGCACCTCCTATAACTATGGCTACACCTTC.